This TCR beta chain was retrieved from a study of blood T cell repertoires in COVID-19. Study information: Some COVID-19 samples were acute and others convalescent; all came from the United States, Italy and Spain.

Participants came from roughly 23 US areas, aged roughly 18 to 89 years. In germline, CDR1 is SGHDN, CDR2 FVKESK. With 1 base removed from V and 5 bases from J, the gap between germline ends came to 11 bases. CDR3 length: 14 residues. Clones were sequenced by immunoSEQ multiplex PCR, and TCRdb holds only the in-frame ones, with some missing. This table has over 150,000 clones, more than 80% appearing once. The sequence derives from a man between 40 and 49 years old who had recovered from COVID-19. Sequencing was carried out using PBMCs or T cells enriched from blood (not recorded which). The chain uses TRBV14 and TRBJ1-1; weak D call: TRBD1 (5 bases). CDR3 DNA sequence: TGTGCCAGCAGCCAAGTCTACGGGGGAACTGAAGCTTTCTTT. It codes for CASSQVYGGTEAFF.